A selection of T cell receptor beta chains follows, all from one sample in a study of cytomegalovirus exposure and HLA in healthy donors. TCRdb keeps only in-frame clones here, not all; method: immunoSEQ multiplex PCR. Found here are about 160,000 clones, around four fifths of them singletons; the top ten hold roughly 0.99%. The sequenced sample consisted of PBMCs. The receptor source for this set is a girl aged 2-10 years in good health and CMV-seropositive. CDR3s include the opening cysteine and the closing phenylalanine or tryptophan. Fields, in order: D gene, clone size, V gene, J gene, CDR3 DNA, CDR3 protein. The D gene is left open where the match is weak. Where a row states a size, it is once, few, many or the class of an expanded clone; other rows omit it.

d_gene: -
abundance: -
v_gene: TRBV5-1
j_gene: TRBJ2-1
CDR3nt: TGCGCCAGCAGCCGTGTTGACAGTAGGGAGTTCTTC
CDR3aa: CASSRVDSREFF

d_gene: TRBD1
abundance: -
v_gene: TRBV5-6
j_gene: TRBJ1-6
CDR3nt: TGTGCCAGCAGCTTCGGGACAGGGAATTATAATTCACCCCTCCACTTT
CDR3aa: CASSFGTGNYNSPLHF

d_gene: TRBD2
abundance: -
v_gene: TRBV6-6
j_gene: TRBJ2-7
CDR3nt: TGTGCCAGCAGTTACATGGTTAGCGGGAGGGGTGAGCAGTACTTC
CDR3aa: CASSYMVSGRGEQYF

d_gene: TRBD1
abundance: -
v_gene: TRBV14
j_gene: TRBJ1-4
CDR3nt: TGTGCCAGCAGCCAAGTCGGACAGGGGCGTGAAAAACTGTTTTTT
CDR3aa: CASSQVGQGREKLFF

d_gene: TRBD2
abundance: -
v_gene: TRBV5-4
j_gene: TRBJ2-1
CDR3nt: TGTGCCAGCAGCGGGACTAGCGGGAGTATCCCCTACAATGAGCAGTTCTTC
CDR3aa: CASSGTSGSIPYNEQFF

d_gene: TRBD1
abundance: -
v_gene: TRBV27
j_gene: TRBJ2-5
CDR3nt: TGTGCCAGCAGTCCCTGGGACAGGGGGGGAGAGACCCAGTACTTC
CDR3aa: CASSPWDRGGETQYF

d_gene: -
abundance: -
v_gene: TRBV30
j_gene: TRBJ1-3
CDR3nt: TGTGCCTGGAGTTACCAGGCTGGAAACACCATATATTTT
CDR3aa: CAWSYQAGNTIYF

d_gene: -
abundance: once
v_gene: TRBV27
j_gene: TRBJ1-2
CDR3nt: TGTGCCAGCAGTCCCTCGGGGGGTGTTCGTACCTATGGCTACACCTTC
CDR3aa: CASSPSGGVRTYGYTF

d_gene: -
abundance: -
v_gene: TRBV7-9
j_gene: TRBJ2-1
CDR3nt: TGTGCCAGCAGCTTAGCTCGGGGATACAATGAGCAGTTCTTC
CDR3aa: CASSLARGYNEQFF

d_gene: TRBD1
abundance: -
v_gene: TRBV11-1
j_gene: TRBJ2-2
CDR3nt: TGTGCCAGCAGTTTTACAGGGGGCATGAACACCGGGGAGCTGTTTTTT
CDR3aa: CASSFTGGMNTGELFF

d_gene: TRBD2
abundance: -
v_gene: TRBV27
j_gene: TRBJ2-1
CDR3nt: TGTGCCAGTAACCCATTCAGCGGGAGTGCCTACAATGAGCAGTTCTTC
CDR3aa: CASNPFSGSAYNEQFF

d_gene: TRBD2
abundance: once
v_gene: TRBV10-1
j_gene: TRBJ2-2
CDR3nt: TGCGCCAGCAGTGCTGGCGGGAGGGCCGGGGAGCTGTTTTTT
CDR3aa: CASSAGGRAGELFF

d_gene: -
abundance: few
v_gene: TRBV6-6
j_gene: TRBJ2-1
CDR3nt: TGTGCCAGCAGTTACTCTTATAGCGGTAATGAGCAGTTCTTC
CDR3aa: CASSYSYSGNEQFF

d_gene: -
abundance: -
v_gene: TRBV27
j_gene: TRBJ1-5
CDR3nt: TGTGCCAGCAGTATACGGACAGAGGTTAGTCCCCAGCATTTT
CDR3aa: CASSIRTEVSPQHF

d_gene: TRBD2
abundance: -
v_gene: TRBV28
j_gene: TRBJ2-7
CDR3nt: TGTGCCAGCACCCTCCCCTCGGCGGGAGGGATCGAGCAGTACTTC
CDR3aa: CASTLPSAGGIEQYF

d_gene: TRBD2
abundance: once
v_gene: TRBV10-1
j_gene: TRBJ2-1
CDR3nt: TGCGCCAGCAGTGAGGGGTTAGCGGGACGCTACAATGAGCAGTTCTTC
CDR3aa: CASSEGLAGRYNEQFF

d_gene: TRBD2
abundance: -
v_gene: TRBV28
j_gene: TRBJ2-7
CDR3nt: TGTGCCAGCCTTAGACTAGCGGGAACCTACGAGCAGTACTTC
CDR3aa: CASLRLAGTYEQYF